This TCR beta chain is from a study of pediatric ulcerative colitis. The rectum was sampled with one to two pinch biopsies at colonoscopy. No immunosuppressive drugs were given to ulcerative colitis patients before diagnostic colonoscopy. Assay used: immunoSEQ multiplex PCR; TCRdb lists only in-frame clones, some missing. The sample carries 36,000 or so clones, more than 70% recorded once. This TCR was sampled from a boy younger than 18 with moderate ulcerative colitis. Sequences were obtained from gut tissue.

The CDR3 is CASSDKGTGNYGYTF. CDR3 DNA: TGTGCCAGCAGTGACAAGGGGACAGGAAATTATGGCTACACCTTC. This rearrangement joins TRBV2 to TRBJ1-2; 8 bases agree with TRBD1. The CDR3 loop spans 15 amino acids. Per the germline V gene, CDR1 is SNHLY and CDR2 is FYNNEI. Trimming removed 3 bases from V and 5 bases from J; junction bases left unmatched: 8.